This is a list of T cell receptor beta chains from one sample in a study of cytomegalovirus exposure and HLA in healthy donors. Profiling relied on immunoSEQ multiplex PCR, and the TCRdb table lists in-frame clones only, not all of them. The listing records 150,000 to 200,000 clones. Material: PBMCs. These receptors originate from a man younger than 40 in good health and CMV-seronegative. Each CDR3 is given with its conserved first and last residue. D genes are given only for firm matches.

d_call j_call v_call cdr3_nt cdr3_aa
TRBD2 TRBJ2-2 TRBV28 TGTGCCAGCAGTTTCCCGGGACTAGCGGGAGCGGGTACCGGGGAGCTGTTTTTT CASSFPGLAGAGTGELFF
- TRBJ1-5 TRBV9 TGTGCCAGCAGCGTTGGTTCAGGGCTCCAGCCCCAGCATTTT CASSVGSGLQPQHF
- TRBJ1-3 TRBV18 TGTGCCAGCTCACCATCAACAGGGCCTGGAAACACCATATATTTT CASSPSTGPGNTIYF
- TRBJ1-5 TRBV19 TGTGCCAGTACTGACTATAGCAATCAGCCCCAGCATTTT CASTDYSNQPQHF
TRBD2 TRBJ2-1 TRBV6-1 TGTGCCAGCACCCTGGGACTAGCCCCCTACAATGAGCAGTTCTTC CASTLGLAPYNEQFF
- TRBJ1-1 TRBV7-2 TGTGCCAGCAGCTTAGCGTGGGGCCGGTCTGAAGCTTTCTTT CASSLAWGRSEAFF
- TRBJ1-3 TRBV10-1 TGCGCCAGCAGTGAAAAGAGCTCTGGAAACACCATATATTTT CASSEKSSGNTIYF
- TRBJ2-7 TRBV12-5 TGTGCTAGTGGTTTGGTATCGACAGCTTCCTACGAGCAGTACTTC CASGLVSTASYEQYF
- TRBJ2-7 TRBV11-2 TGTGCCAGCAGCCGACTAGTCCACGAGCAGTACTTC CASSRLVHEQYF
TRBD2 TRBJ2-1 TRBV25-1 TGTGCCAGCAGGACTAGCGGGAGTAATGAGCAGTTCTTC CASRTSGSNEQFF
- TRBJ2-3 TRBV7-9 TGTGCCAGCACGGCCCTCAGGTTCGAGGATACGCAGTATTTT CASTALRFEDTQYF
- TRBJ2-3 TRBV2 TGTGCCAGCAATCCGGGTTGGGGCACAGATACGCAGTATTTT CASNPGWGTDTQYF
- TRBJ1-5 TRBV21-1 TGTGCCAGCTCCCATTTGGTGAGGGAATCATATAGCAATCAGCCCCAGCATTTT CASSHLVRESYSNQPQHF
- TRBJ1-1 TRBV7-8 TGTGCCAGCAGCTTAGGGGGGCTTACTGAAGCTTTCTTT CASSLGGLTEAFF
TRBD1 TRBJ1-1 TRBV19 TGTGCCAGTAGCCGACAGGGACCTGAAGCTTTCTTT CASSRQGPEAFF
- TRBJ1-4 TRBV29-1 TGCAGCGGCGGAACCGGGAAAATCAATGAAAAACTGTTTTTT CSGGTGKINEKLFF
TRBD2 TRBJ2-5 TRBV10-2 TGCGCCAGCAGTCTCGGACTAGCGGGAGAGACCCAGTACTTC CASSLGLAGETQYF
- TRBJ1-4 TRBV7-9 TGTGCCAGCAGACGGGAGGAAAAACTGTTTTTT CASRREEKLFF
TRBD1 TRBJ1-1 TRBV13 TGTGCCAGCAGCCCGAGGACAGGAACGGCTGAAGCTTTCTTT CASSPRTGTAEAFF
- TRBJ2-1 TRBV6-1 TGTGCCAGCAGCCCAGGGGATTCCTACAATGAGCAGTTCTTC CASSPGDSYNEQFF
- TRBJ2-1 TRBV27 TGTGCCAGCACCCCTTTCGCGAAAGACGGGAATGAGCAGTTCTTC CASTPFAKDGNEQFF
- TRBJ1-1 TRBV5-5 TGTGCCAGCGCCCCTGGGGGCAGGGATTATGAAGCTTTCTTT CASAPGGRDYEAFF
- TRBJ2-5 TRBV5-1 TGCGCCAGCAGCTTAGGTGGGGAGGAGGCCCAGTACTTC CASSLGGEEAQYF
TRBD2 TRBJ2-7 TRBV11-2 TGTGCCAGCAGCCACCCAGCGGGAGGGCCTTATCAGTACTTC CASSHPAGGPYQYF
TRBD2 TRBJ2-2 TRBV7-2 TGTGCCAGCACCCTCCGCATGCGGGAGGGGAACACCGGGGAGCTGTTTTTT CASTLRMREGNTGELFF
- TRBJ1-1 TRBV7-2 TGTGCCAGCAGCTTAGTATTACAGCCCGCAGCTTTCTTT CASSLVLQPAAFF
TRBD1 TRBJ2-7 TRBV5-1 TGCGCCAGCAGCGCGGGACAGGTGGGGTCCTACGAGCAGTACTTC CASSAGQVGSYEQYF
TRBD1 TRBJ1-2 TRBV19 TGTGCCAGTAGTATGGGACAGTCTAACTATGGCTACACCTTC CASSMGQSNYGYTF
TRBD1 TRBJ1-5 TRBV5-1 TGCGCCAGCAGCCCGGGAGGGGGCCGTCAGCCCCAGCATTTT CASSPGGGRQPQHF
- TRBJ2-1 TRBV18 TGTGCCAGCTCGGAGGGTTCCTACAATGAGCAGTTCTTC CASSEGSYNEQFF
TRBD2 TRBJ2-1 TRBV25-1 TGTGCCAGCAGTGAAGGACTAGTCTACGGGGATGAGCAGTTCTTC CASSEGLVYGDEQFF
- TRBJ1-6 TRBV5-4 TGTGCCAGCAGCTTGTGGGAGGCAAGGGGTTCACCCCTCCACTTT CASSLWEARGSPLHF
TRBD1 TRBJ2-1 TRBV2 TGTGCCAGCGCGGGACAGGGGAACAATGAGCAGTTCTTC CASAGQGNNEQFF
- TRBJ2-5 TRBV14 TGTGCCAGCAGCCAAGGGGAGCAAGAGACCCAGTACTTC CASSQGEQETQYF
- TRBJ1-1 TRBV29-1 TGCAGCGGGGGGGGGAAGTGGGGCACTGAAGCTTTCTTT CSGGGKWGTEAFF
TRBD2 TRBJ2-1 TRBV7-2 TGTGCCAGCAGCCCTAGAGGCGGGAGCACCTACAATGAGCAGTTCTTC CASSPRGGSTYNEQFF
- TRBJ1-2 TRBV19 TGTGCCAGTAGTATGTGGGGGCCCACCGACCCGAACTATGGCTACACCTTC CASSMWGPTDPNYGYTF
- TRBJ1-4 TRBV4-1 TGCGCCAGCAGCCAAGATCTGGACAGTCATGAAAAACTGTTTTTT CASSQDLDSHEKLFF
- TRBJ1-1 TRBV27 TGTGCCAGCAGTTTCAGGCGTACCCAATGGGTAGAGCGGGCTTTCTTT CASSFRRTQWVERAFF
- TRBJ2-4 TRBV18 TGTGCCAGCTCACCACCGTCAGGGCCCAAAAACATTCAGTACTTC CASSPPSGPKNIQYF
- TRBJ2-1 TRBV7-9 TGTGCCAGCAGCTTAGCGGGGAGCAATGAGCAGTTCTTC CASSLAGSNEQFF
TRBD1 TRBJ2-7 TRBV4-1 TGCGCCAGCAGCCAAGTGGGGACAGGGATGCCAACCTACGAGCAGTACTTC CASSQVGTGMPTYEQYF
- TRBJ2-7 TRBV6-5 TGTGCCAGCAGTTACCTTAGCGGTCCCTACGAGCAGTACTTC CASSYLSGPYEQYF
TRBD1 TRBJ1-5 TRBV5-5 TGTGCCAGCAGCTGGAACGGGACAGGAGTCAATAGCAATCAGCCCCAGCATTTT CASSWNGTGVNSNQPQHF
- TRBJ1-1 TRBV6-5 TGTGCCAGCAGCCCCCCGGGGAACACTGAAGCTTTCTTT CASSPPGNTEAFF
- TRBJ2-7 TRBV20-1 TGCAGTGTTACGGTCTACGAGCAGTACTTC CSVTVYEQYF
- TRBJ2-5 TRBV7-2 TGTGCCAGCAGCTTAGAATACACGGTCCGGGTGACCCAGTACTTC CASSLEYTVRVTQYF
TRBD2 TRBJ2-3 TRBV5-4 TGTGCCAGCTCCTTAGCGGGAACCACAGATACGCAGTATTTT CASSLAGTTDTQYF
TRBD2 TRBJ2-3 TRBV2 TGTGCCAGCAGTGACAGGGGGACTAGCGGGAAAGGGGCAGATACGCAGTATTTT CASSDRGTSGKGADTQYF
- TRBJ2-4 TRBV28 TGTGCCAGCAGCCTTATGAGATCAAACATTCAGTACTTC CASSLMRSNIQYF
- TRBJ2-7 TRBV9 TGTGCCAGCAGCCCTGTCCCGGGACATACTTACGAGCAGTACTTC CASSPVPGHTYEQYF
- TRBJ1-5 TRBV28 TGTGCCAGCAGTTTTTCCGGGGGTACTCAGCCCCAGCATTTT CASSFSGGTQPQHF
TRBD2 TRBJ2-1 TRBV7-2 TGTGCCAGCAGCTTAGTAGCGGGAGCGGTCTACAATGAGCAGTTCTTC CASSLVAGAVYNEQFF
- TRBJ1-3 TRBV30 TGTGCCTGGAACAGGGACGGAAACACCATATATTTT CAWNRDGNTIYF
- TRBJ1-2 TRBV30 TGTGCCTGGAGTGTACGACTTGGAGGGAATGGCTACACCTTC CAWSVRLGGNGYTF
- TRBJ2-7 TRBV5-6 TGTGCCAGCAGCTTGGAATGGCGGGACAGCCGCTCCTACGAGCAGTACTTC CASSLEWRDSRSYEQYF
TRBD2 TRBJ2-1 TRBV4-1 TGCGCCAGCAGCCAAGGGGATAGCGGGTACAATGAGCAGTTCTTC CASSQGDSGYNEQFF
- TRBJ1-5 TRBV21-1 TGTGCCAGCCGCTCCCAAAAAACCTGGAGGGATCCCGGGAGCAATCAGCCCCAGCATTTT CASRSQKTWRDPGSNQPQHF
TRBD1 TRBJ2-3 TRBV19 TGTGCCAGTAGTCCCGGGACAGGGCAGGCAGATACGCAGTGTTTT CASSPGTGQADTQCF